These 10 T cell receptor beta chains originate from one sample sequenced in a study of metastatic and nonmetastatic thyroid tumors. Among the patients, none had received any treatment before thyroid surgery. MiXCR re-clonotyped the PCR reads for TCRdb. Of around 15,000 clones detected, under 15% appear once; the ten largest clones hold around a sixth. The sample was tumor tissue. The receptors stem from a female donor with papillary thyroid cancer or a benign thyroid nodule (not recorded which). Some clones in this sample may be carry-over from other donors' samples.

Many counts were recorded for this clone. V gene TRBV20-1 combines with J gene TRBJ2-3, with 7 bases matching TRBD2. CDR1 and CDR2 (germline): DFQATT, SNEGSKA (reference sequence). This CDR3 region has 13 residues. The DNA for the CDR3 is TGCAGCACGGGGGAGGGCAAAACGGATACGCAGTATTTT. Its translation: CSTGEGKTDTQYF.

Ten or more counts support this clone. The chain couples TRBV7-2 to TRBJ2-5, with TRBD1 matching 9 bases. This CDR3 is built from 15 residues. Germline CDR1 reads SGHTA; CDR2 reads FQGNSA. Trimming at V came to 5 bases and at J to 5 bases, leaving 9 bases not matched to a gene. The CDR3: CASSPTGGIGETQYF. CDR3 in DNA: TGTGCCAGCAGCCCGACAGGGGGAATTGGGGAGACCCAGTACTTC.

In this sample, this clone turned up many times. This rearrangement joins TRBV20-1 to TRBJ2-5, with 9 positions matching TRBD2. The germline gives CDR1 DFQATT, CDR2 SNEGSKA (reference sequence). This CDR3 spans 12 amino acids. With 5 bases clipped from V and 10 bases from J, the junction kept 8 bases outside the gene matches. The CDR3 here is CSAPWTSANQYF. CDR3 DNA sequence: TGCAGTGCTCCCTGGACTAGCGCCAACCAGTACTTC.

This clone appeared many times. The chain couples TRBV4-3 to TRBJ2-6, with 8 bases matching TRBD1. Trimming removed 0 bases from V and 4 bases from J; junction bases left unmatched: 5. CDR3 length: 17 residues. Per the germline V gene, CDR1 is LGHNA and CDR2 is YSLEER. The CDR3 spells CASSQDPGGSGANVLTF. The CDR3 DNA sequence: TGCGCCAGCAGCCAAGATCCAGGGGGCTCCGGGGCCAACGTCCTGACTTTC.

This clone came up many times. V gene TRBV20-1 combines with J gene TRBJ2-1; 7 positions match TRBD1. Germline assignment: CDR1 DFQATT and CDR2 SNEGSKA (reference sequence). The CDR3 runs to 15 residues. The V and J ends lost 3 bases and 6 bases, in that order; junction bases with no gene match: 11. Written as DNA, the CDR3 is TGCAGTGCTAGCAAGGCCGGGACAGCCGGCAATGAGCAGTTCTTC. Its protein product is CSASKAGTAGNEQFF.

This clone has a count of ten or more. The genes are TRBV11-2 and TRBJ2-5; TRBD2 agrees at 10 bases. V was clipped by 3 bases and J by 0 bases; unmatched bases: 4. Germline V gives CDR1 SGHAT, CDR2 FQNNGV. CDR3 length: 16 amino acids. The CDR3 reads CASSLRTSGDQETQYF. CDR3 bases: TGTGCCAGCAGCTTGAGGACTAGCGGAGACCAAGAGACCCAGTACTTC.

This clone is medium-sized in the sample. The chain joins TRBV28 to TRBJ2-2, with D possibly being TRBD1 (6 bases). Trimming shortened V by 7 bases and J by 6 bases, and 15 bases separated the two germline ends. CDR1 MDHEN and CDR2 SYDVKM come from the germline V gene. The CDR3 covers 14 residues. CDR3: CASTPQGTAGELFF. The CDR3 nucleotides read TGTGCCAGCACCCCGCAGGGGACGGCCGGGGAGCTGTTTTTT.

In its sample, this clone was seen many times. The genes are TRBV6-1 and TRBJ2-5; D is uncertain. The germline V and J ends were trimmed by 5 bases and 3 bases, with 19 bases remaining between them. This CDR3 comprises 16 residues. The V gene's germline CDR1 is MNHNS and CDR2 SASEGT. This CDR3 reads CASSPTPDGIKETQYF. In DNA, the CDR3 is TGTGCCAGCAGTCCCACCCCGGACGGAATTAAAGAGACCCAGTACTTC.

There are a few counts of this clone. The chain couples TRBV10-3 to TRBJ2-5; 7 positions agree with TRBD2. V trimming: 10 bases; J trimming: 1 base; junction bases outside the gene matches: 3. This CDR3 has 12 residues. The germline V gene encodes CDR1 ENHRY and CDR2 SYGVKD. CDR3 sequence: CASSGGQETQYF. DNA of the CDR3: TGTGCCAGTTCGGGGGGCCAAGAGACCCAGTACTTC.

The chain recombines TRBV20-1 with TRBJ2-7; D is undetermined. V lost 3 bases, J lost 2 bases, and 14 bases lay in between. This CDR3 has 14 residues. Germline V gene data show CDR1 as DFQATT and CDR2 as SNEGSKA (reference sequence). The chain's CDR3 is CSASRQVGTYEQYF. The CDR3 coding sequence is TGCAGTGCTAGCAGGCAGGTGGGTACCTACGAGCAGTACTTC.